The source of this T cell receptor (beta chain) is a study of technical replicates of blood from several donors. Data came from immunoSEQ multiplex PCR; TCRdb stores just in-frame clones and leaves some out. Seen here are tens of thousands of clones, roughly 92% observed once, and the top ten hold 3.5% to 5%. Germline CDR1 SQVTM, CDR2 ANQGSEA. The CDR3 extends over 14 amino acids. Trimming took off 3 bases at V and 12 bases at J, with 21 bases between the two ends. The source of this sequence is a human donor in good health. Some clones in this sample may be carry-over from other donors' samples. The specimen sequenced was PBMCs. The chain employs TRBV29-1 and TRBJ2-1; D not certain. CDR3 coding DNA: TGCAGCGTTGACAAGCCGGCTGACTTTAGGCCGCAGTTCTTC. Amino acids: CSVDKPADFRPQFF.